Each of the 12 T cell receptor beta chains below was sequenced from the same sample in a study of immune cell composition in non-small cell lung cancer. Profiling relied on immunoSEQ multiplex PCR, and the TCRdb table lists in-frame clones only, not all of them. The sample consists of 2,500 to 3,500 clones, around 69% of them appearing once. Normal lung was taken at the farthest possible site, at least 3 cm from tumour. This sample was shared with a second study, whose subject was CD4 T cells in lung cancer.

Sequencing was performed on non-adjacent lung tissue. The source is a human donor with non-small cell lung cancer.

This sequence joins TRBV5-5 and TRBJ2-4; a weak D match, TRBD1 (5 bases). CDR3 length equals 12 residues. Trimming removed 1 base from V and 7 bases from J, with 6 bases in between. Looked up from germline, CDR1 is SGHKS and CDR2 is YYEKEE (reference sequence). The CDR3 sequence is CASSLKGNIQYF. CDR3 in DNA: TGTGCCAGCAGCTTGAAGGGGAACATTCAGTACTTC.

The chain links TRBV19 to TRBJ1-2; D is ambiguous. CDR3 length: 13 amino acids. Trimming took 3 bases from V and 2 from J, leaving 7 bases between them. Germline V gives CDR1 LNHDA, CDR2 SQIVND (reference sequence). CDR3 DNA sequence: TGTGCCAGTAGTATGTTCCGGAACTATGGCTACACCTTC. Amino acids: CASSMFRNYGYTF. The full variable domain, rest sourced from reference TRBV19 and TRBJ1-2, is DGGITQSPKYLFRKEGQNVTLSCEQNLNHDAMYWYRQDPGQGLRLIYYSQIVNDFQKGDIAEGYSVSREKKESFPLTVTSAQKNPTAFYLCASSMFRNYGYTFGSGTRLTVV.

This chain joins TRBV18 and TRBJ2-7; 11 bases line up with TRBD2. The V gene end was trimmed by 2 bases and the J gene end by 3 bases; junction bases not matched to a gene: 6. This CDR3 region has 16 residues. The germline gives CDR1 KGHSH, CDR2 LQKENI. CDR3 sequence reads: CASSPGRTSGLYEQYF. The CDR3 coding sequence is TGTGCCAGCTCACCAGGTAGGACTAGCGGGCTCTACGAGCAGTACTTC.

This clone has a handful of counts. This chain connects TRBV14 to TRBJ2-2, with D unresolved. Germline CDR1 and CDR2: SGHDN and FVKESK. The V end lost 4 bases, the J end lost 1 base, and 7 bases lay between the germline ends. The CDR3 runs to 14 residues. CDR3 protein: CASSPYRNTGELFF. CDR3 in DNA: TGTGCCAGCAGCCCCTACAGGAACACCGGGGAGCTGTTTTTT.

The V and J genes are TRBV15 and TRBJ2-2, with D perhaps TRBD1 (5 bases). The CDR3 covers 12 residues. Germline V lookup: CDR1 LNHNV, CDR2 YYDKDF (reference sequence). V gave up 5 bases and J gave up 8 bases, with 9 bases separating them. This CDR3 reads CATSPQGGELFF. Here the CDR3 DNA reads TGTGCCACCAGCCCCCAGGGAGGGGAGCTGTTTTTT.

The chain employs TRBV2 and TRBJ1-2; D unclear. The CDR3 spans 17 residues. V dropped 7 bases and J dropped 0 bases, with 21 bases sitting between them. CDR1 is SNHLY and CDR2 is FYNNEI in the germline V gene. The DNA of the CDR3 is TGTGCCAGCATACGCGGAGACCTCGGGTTAGCTAACTATGGCTACACCTTC. The encoded protein is CASIRGDLGLANYGYTF.

This rearrangement joins TRBV7-8 to TRBJ1-2, with D possibly TRBD1 on 6 matching bases. The germline V gene has CDR1 SGHVS and CDR2 FQNEAQ. The CDR3 consists of 13 residues. Trimming stripped 9 bases from V and 3 bases from J, with 14 bases between. The chain's CDR3 is CASSTGRDYGYTF. The CDR3 DNA is TGTGCCAGTAGTACAGGGAGGGACTATGGCTACACCTTC.

The V and J genes are TRBV7-3 and TRBJ1-1; D remains ambiguous. V gave up 3 bases and J gave up 0 bases, with 8 bases separating them. The length of the CDR3 is 14 residues. Germline V gene data show CDR1 as SGHTA and CDR2 as FQGTGA. In nucleotides, the CDR3 is TGTGCCAGCAGCTTGACCGGGGTGAACACTGAAGCTTTCTTT. This codes for CASSLTGVNTEAFF.

V gene TRBV30 combines with J gene TRBJ2-5; D is possibly TRBD2 (6 bases). Germline V CDR1 and CDR2: GTSNPN, SVGIG (reference sequence). V shed 2 bases and J shed 11 bases, with 18 bases lying between them. CDR3 length equals 13 residues. In DNA, the CDR3 is TGTGCCTGGAGTATTAAAGCGGGCCTCGCGCAGTACTTC. It specifies CAWSIKAGLAQYF. The complete variable domain, with remaining parts taken from reference TRBV30 and TRBJ2-5, reads SQTIHQWPATLVQPVGSPLSLECTVEGTSNPNLYWYRQAAGRGLQLLFYSVGIGQISSEVPQNLSASRPQDRQFILSSKKLLLSDSGFYLCAWSIKAGLAQYFGPGTRLLVL.

V and J are TRBV4-1 and TRBJ1-4; weak D call: TRBD1 (6 bases). From germline, CDR1 is MGHRA and CDR2 YSYEKL. The CDR3 covers 17 residues. V lost 2 bases, J lost 2 bases, and 15 bases lay in between. This CDR3 is CASSQPGAIQTNEKLFF. In DNA form, the CDR3 reads TGCGCCAGCAGCCAACCAGGGGCGATCCAGACTAATGAAAAACTGTTTTTT.

V and J are TRBV27 and TRBJ2-6; TRBD1 matches 7 bases. Germline CDR1 and CDR2: MNHEY and SMNVEV (reference sequence). This CDR3 is 12 amino acids long. Trimming took 4 bases from V and 19 from J; bases not matched to a gene: 10. The CDR3 spells CASSSLTGPITF. The CDR3 nucleotides read TGTGCCAGCAGTTCCCTGACAGGGCCCATAACTTTC.

V is TRBV6-5 and J is TRBJ1-1, with no clear D. Germline CDR1 and CDR2: MNHEY and SVGAGI. The V and J ends lost 0 bases and 2 bases respectively, with 10 bases between them. The length of the CDR3 is 15 residues. The CDR3 DNA sequence: TGTGCCAGCAGTTACTCGAGAGGCCACAACACTGAAGCTTTCTTT. Encoded protein: CASSYSRGHNTEAFF.